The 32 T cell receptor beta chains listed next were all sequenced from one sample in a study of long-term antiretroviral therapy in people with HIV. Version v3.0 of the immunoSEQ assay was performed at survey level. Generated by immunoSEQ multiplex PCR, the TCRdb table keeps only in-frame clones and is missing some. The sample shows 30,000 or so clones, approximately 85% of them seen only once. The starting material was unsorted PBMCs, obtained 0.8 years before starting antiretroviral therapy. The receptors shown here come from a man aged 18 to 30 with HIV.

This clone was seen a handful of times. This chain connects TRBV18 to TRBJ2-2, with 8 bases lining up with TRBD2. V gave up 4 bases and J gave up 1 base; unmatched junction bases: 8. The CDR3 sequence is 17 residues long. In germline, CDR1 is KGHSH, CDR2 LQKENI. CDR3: CASSRSTSGVNTGELFF. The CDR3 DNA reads TGTGCCAGCTCACGTAGTACTAGCGGAGTGAACACCGGGGAGCTGTTTTTT.

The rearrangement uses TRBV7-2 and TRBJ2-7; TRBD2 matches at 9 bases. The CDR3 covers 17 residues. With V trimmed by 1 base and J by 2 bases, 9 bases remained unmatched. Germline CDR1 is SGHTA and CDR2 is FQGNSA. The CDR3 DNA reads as TGTGCCAGCAGCTTAGATACTTCTGCGGGAGGGCCCTACGAGCAGTACTTC. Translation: CASSLDTSAGGPYEQYF.

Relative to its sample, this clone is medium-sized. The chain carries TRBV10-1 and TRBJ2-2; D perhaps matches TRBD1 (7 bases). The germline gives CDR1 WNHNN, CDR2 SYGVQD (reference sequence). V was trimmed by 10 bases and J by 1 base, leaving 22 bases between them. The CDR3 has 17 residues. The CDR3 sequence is CAILGRRGPENTGELFF. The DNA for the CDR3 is TGCGCCATCTTAGGTAGGAGGGGGCCCGAGAACACCGGGGAGCTGTTTTTT.

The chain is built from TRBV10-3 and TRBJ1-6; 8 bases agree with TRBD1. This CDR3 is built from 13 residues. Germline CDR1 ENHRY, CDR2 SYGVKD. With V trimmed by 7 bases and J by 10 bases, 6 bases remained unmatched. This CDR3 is CAITRTGQSPLHF. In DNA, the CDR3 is TGTGCCATCACCCGGACAGGGCAATCACCCCTCCACTTT.

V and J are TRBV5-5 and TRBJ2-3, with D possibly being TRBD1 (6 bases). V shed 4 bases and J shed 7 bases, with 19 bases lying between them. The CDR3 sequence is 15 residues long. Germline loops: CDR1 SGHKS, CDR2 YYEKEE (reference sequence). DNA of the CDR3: TGTGCCAGCAGCCTCTCGACCAGGGGAGAACATACGCAGTATTTT. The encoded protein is CASSLSTRGEHTQYF.

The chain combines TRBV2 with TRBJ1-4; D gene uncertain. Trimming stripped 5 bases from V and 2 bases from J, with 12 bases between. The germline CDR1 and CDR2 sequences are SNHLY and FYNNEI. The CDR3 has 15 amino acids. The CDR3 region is CASSLGGPTNEKLFF. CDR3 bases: TGTGCCAGCAGTCTAGGAGGGCCCACTAATGAAAAACTGTTTTTT.

Written as DNA, the CDR3 is TGTGCCAGCAGAGGACAGCGCTCCTCTGGAAACACCATATATTTT. As protein: CASRGQRSSGNTIYF. The genes are TRBV6-5 and TRBJ1-3; D is possibly TRBD1 (6 bases). The germline gives CDR1 MNHEY, CDR2 SVGAGI. V lost 6 bases and J 0 bases, leaving 12 bases between the germline ends. CDR3 length: 15 amino acids.

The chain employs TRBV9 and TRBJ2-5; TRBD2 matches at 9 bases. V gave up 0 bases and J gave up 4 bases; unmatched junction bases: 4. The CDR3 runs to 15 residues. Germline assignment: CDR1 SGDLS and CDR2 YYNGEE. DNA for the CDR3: TGTGCCAGCAGCGTAGCTGCGGGAGGGCCAGAGACCCAGTACTTC. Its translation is CASSVAAGGPETQYF.

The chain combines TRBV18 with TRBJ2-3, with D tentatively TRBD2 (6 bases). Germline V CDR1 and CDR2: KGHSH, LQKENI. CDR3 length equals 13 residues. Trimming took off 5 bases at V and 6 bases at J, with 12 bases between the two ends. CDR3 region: CASSTGVADTQYF. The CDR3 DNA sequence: TGTGCCAGCTCAACGGGGGTAGCGGATACGCAGTATTTT.

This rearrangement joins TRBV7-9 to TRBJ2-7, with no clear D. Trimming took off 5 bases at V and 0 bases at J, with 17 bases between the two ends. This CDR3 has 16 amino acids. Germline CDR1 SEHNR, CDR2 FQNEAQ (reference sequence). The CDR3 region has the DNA TGTGCCAGCAGCCGCACCTCCGGCCGCAGCTCCTACGAGCAGTACTTC. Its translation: CASSRTSGRSSYEQYF.

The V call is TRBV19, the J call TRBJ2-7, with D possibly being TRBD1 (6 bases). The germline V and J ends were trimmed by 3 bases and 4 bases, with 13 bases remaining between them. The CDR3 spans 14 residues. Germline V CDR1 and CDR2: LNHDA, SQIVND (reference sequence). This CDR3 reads CASSIDTGNYEQYF. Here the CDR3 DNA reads TGTGCCAGTAGTATCGATACAGGGAATTACGAGCAGTACTTC.

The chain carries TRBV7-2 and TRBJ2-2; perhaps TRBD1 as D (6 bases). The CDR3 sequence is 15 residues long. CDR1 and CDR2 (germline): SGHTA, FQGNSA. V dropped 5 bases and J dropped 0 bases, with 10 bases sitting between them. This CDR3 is CASSRQAPNTGELFF. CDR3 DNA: TGTGCCAGCAGCCGACAGGCCCCGAACACCGGGGAGCTGTTTTTT.

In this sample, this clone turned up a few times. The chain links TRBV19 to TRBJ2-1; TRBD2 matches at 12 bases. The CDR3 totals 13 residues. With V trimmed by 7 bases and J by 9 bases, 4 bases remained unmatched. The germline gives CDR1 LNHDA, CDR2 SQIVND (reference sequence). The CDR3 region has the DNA TGTGCCAGTACTAGCGGGAGGGCCGGTGAGCAGTTCTTC. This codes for CASTSGRAGEQFF.

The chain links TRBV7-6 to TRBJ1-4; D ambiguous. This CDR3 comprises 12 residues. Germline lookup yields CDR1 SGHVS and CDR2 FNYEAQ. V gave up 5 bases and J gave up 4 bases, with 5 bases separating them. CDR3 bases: TGTGCCAGCAGCCCCGGTAATGAAAAACTGTTTTTT. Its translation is CASSPGNEKLFF.

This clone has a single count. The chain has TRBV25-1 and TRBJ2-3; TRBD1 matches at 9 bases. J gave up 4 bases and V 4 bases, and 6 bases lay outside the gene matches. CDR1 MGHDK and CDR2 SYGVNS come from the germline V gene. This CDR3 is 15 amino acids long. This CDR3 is CASSAHRGPADTQYF. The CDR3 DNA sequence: TGTGCCAGCAGTGCTCACAGGGGGCCGGCAGATACGCAGTATTTT.

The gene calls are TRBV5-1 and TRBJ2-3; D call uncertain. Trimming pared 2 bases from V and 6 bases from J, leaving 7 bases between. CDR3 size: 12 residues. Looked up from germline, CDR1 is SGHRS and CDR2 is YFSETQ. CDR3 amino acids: CASSFQLDTQYF. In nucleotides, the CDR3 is TGCGCCAGCAGCTTCCAATTGGATACGCAGTATTTT. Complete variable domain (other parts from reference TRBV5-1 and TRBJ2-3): KAGVTQTPRYLIKTRGQQVTLSCSPISGHRSVSWYQQTPGQGLQFLFEYFSETQRNKGNFPGRFSGRQFSNSRSEMNVSTLELGDSALYLCASSFQLDTQYFGPGTRLTVL.

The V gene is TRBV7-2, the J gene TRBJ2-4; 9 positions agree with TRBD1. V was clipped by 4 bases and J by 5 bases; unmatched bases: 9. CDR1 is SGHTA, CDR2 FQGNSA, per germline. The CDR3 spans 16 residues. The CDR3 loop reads CASSSRDRVNQNIQYF. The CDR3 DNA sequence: TGTGCCAGCAGCTCCCGGGACAGGGTAAATCAAAACATTCAGTACTTC.

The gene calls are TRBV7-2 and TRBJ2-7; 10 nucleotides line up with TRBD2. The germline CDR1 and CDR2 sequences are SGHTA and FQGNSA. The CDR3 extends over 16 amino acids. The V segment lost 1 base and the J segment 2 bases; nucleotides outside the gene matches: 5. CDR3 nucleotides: TGTGCCAGCAGCTTAGACTGGACTAGCGGACCCTACGAGCAGTACTTC. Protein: CASSLDWTSGPYEQYF. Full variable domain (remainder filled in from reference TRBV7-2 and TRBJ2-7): GAGVSQSPSNKVTEKGKDVELRCDPISGHTALYWYRQSLGQGLEFLIYFQGNSAPDKSGLPSDRFSAERTGGSVSTLTIQRTQQEDSAVYLCASSLDWTSGPYEQYFGPGTRLTVT.

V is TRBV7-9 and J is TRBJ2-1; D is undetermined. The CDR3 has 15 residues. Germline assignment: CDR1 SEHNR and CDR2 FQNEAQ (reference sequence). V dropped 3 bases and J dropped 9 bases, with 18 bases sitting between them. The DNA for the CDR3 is TGTGCCAGCAGCTTGGTCCTGACCGAGCAGGCTGAGCAGTTCTTC. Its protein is CASSLVLTEQAEQFF.

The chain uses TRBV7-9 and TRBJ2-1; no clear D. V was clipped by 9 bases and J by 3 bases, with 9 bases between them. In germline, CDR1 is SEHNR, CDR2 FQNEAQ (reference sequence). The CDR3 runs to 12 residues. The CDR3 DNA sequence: TGTGCCAGTACAGCTAGCTACAATGAGCAGTTCTTC. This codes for CASTASYNEQFF.

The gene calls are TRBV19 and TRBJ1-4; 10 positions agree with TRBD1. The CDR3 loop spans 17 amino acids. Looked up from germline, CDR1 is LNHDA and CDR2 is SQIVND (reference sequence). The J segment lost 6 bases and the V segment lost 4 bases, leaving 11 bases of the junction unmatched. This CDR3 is CASSKWRQGAADEKLFF. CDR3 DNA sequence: TGTGCCAGTAGTAAATGGAGACAGGGGGCCGCGGATGAAAAACTGTTTTTT.

The CDR3 nucleotides are TGTGCCAGTAGTATCGGGACTAACACAGATACGCAGTATTTT. It is translated as CASSIGTNTDTQYF. This rearrangement joins TRBV6-6 to TRBJ2-3; 7 bases agree with TRBD2. The V segment lost 9 bases and the J segment 2 bases; nucleotides outside the gene matches: 8. CDR3 length: 14 amino acids. Germline assignment: CDR1 MNHNY and CDR2 SVGAGI (reference sequence).

CDR3 nucleotide sequence: TGCGCCAGCAGCTCCACGGACGGCTTGGGTGGCTACACCTTC. It is translated as CASSSTDGLGGYTF. J is TRBJ1-2 and V is TRBV5-1, with unresolved D. Trimming took off 3 bases at V and 7 bases at J, with 16 bases between the two ends. CDR1 and CDR2 from the germline V gene are SGHRS and YFSETQ. The CDR3 covers 14 residues.

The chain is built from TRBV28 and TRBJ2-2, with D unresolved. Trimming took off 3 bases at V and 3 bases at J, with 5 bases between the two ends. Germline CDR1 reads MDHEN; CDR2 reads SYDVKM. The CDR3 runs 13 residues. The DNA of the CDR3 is TGTGCCAGCAGTTTCGGTGACACCGGGGAGCTGTTTTTT. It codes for CASSFGDTGELFF.

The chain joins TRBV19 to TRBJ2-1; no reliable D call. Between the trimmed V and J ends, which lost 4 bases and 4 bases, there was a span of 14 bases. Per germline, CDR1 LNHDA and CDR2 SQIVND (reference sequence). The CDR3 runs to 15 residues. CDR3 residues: CASSTRRHRYNEQFF. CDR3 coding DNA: TGTGCCAGTAGTACCCGAAGGCATAGATACAATGAGCAGTTCTTC.

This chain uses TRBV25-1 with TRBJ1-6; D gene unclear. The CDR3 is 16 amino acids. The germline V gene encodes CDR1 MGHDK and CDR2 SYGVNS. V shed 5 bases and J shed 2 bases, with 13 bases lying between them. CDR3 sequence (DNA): TGTGCCAGCAGTTTCCCCATTGTAACCTATAATTCACCCCTCCACTTT. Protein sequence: CASSFPIVTYNSPLHF.

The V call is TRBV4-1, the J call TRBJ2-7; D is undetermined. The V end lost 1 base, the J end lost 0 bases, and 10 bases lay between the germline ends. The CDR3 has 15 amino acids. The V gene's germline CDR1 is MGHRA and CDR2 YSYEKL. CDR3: CASSQGLRSSYEQYF. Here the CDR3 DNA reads TGCGCCAGCAGCCAAGGTCTGCGGAGCTCCTACGAGCAGTACTTC.

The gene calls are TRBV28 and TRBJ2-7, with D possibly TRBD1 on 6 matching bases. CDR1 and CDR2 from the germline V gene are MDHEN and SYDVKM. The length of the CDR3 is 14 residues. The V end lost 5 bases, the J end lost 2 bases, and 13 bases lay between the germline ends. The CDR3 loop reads CASSAPTGTYEQYF. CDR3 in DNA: TGTGCCAGCAGTGCTCCTACAGGGACCTACGAGCAGTACTTC.

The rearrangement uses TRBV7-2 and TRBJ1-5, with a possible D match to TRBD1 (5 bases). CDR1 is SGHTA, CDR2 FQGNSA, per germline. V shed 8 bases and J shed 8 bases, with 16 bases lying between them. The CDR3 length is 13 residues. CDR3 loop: CASARQPGEPQHF. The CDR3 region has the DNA TGTGCCAGCGCCAGACAGCCGGGGGAGCCCCAGCATTTT.

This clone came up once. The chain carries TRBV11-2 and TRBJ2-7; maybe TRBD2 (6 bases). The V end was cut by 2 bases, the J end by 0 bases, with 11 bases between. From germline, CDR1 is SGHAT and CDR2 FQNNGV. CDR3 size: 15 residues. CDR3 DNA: TGTGCCAGCAGCTTATTCGGGGGTAACTCCTACGAGCAGTACTTC. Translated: CASSLFGGNSYEQYF.

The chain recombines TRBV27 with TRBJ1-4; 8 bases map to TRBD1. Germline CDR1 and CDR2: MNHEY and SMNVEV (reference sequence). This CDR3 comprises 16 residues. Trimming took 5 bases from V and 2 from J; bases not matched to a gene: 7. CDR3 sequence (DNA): TGTGCCAGCAGTCCCAGGGGGCTGGCGACTAATGAAAAACTGTTTTTT. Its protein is CASSPRGLATNEKLFF.

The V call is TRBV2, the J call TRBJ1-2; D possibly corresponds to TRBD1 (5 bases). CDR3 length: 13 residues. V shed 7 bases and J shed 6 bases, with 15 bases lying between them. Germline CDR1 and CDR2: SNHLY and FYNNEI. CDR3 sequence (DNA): TGTGCCAGCACCCCAGATCCCAGGGATGGCTACACCTTC. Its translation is CASTPDPRDGYTF.